A few counts support the clone carrying this T cell receptor beta chain. As yet, its antigen is unknown. V was trimmed by 5 bases and J by 6 bases, leaving 17 bases between them. Germline CDR1 SEHNR, CDR2 FQNEAQ (reference sequence). This CDR3 contains 14 residues. These data originate in a study of post-analysis software for immune sequencing data. Study outcomes and limitations: With TRBV5-6, TRBV5-1 and TRBV20-1 included, about 5 TRBV segments were more frequent in patients than in controls.

Sequencing libraries made from TCR beta cDNA carried unique molecular identifiers. Input of roughly 0.95 to 10 million T cells yielded a few hundred thousand cDNA molecules. TCRdb redid the calling of the PCR reads with MiXCR, one entry per CDR3 protein. The table includes about 380,000 distinct CDR3 sequences, roughly 36% detected once. The clonotype comes from a girl under 18 with multiple sclerosis. The chain links TRBV7-9 to TRBJ2-7; D possibly uses TRBD1 or TRBD2 (6 bases each). The sample consisted of blood. CDR3 in amino acids: CASSPTGPGAEQYF. The CDR3 region has the DNA TGTGCCAGCAGCCCTACCGGGCCGGGGGCCGAGCAGTACTTC.